This TCR beta chain was sequenced in a study of cytomegalovirus exposure and HLA in healthy donors. Broader study findings: With later analysis, a missense DCLRE1C variant became linked to TCR beta V- and J-gene trimming.

Worth noting for this clone: Its specificity is unknown.

PCR was performed using 60 Vbeta and 13 Jbeta primers. Here immunoSEQ multiplex PCR was the method, and the copy in TCRdb shows in-frame clones only, minus some. The sample records 110,000 to 150,000 clones, 75% being singletons. What was sequenced was PBMCs. The clonotype comes from a man under 40 in good health and CMV-seronegative.

CDR3 DNA: TGCGCCAGCAGCTTGGCCGCGTTGATAGCGGGATATTACAATGAGCAGTTCTTC. It specifies CASSLAALIAGYYNEQFF. The chain has TRBV5-1 and TRBJ2-1; 8 bases match TRBD2. The CDR3 extends over 18 amino acids. Germline V gene data show CDR1 as SGHRS and CDR2 as YFSETQ. After removal of 0 bases from V and 4 bases from J, the junction contained 12 bases not matched to a gene.